This T cell receptor (beta chain) came from a study of monozygotic twins with inflammatory bowel disease. This CDR3 has 13 amino acids. TCRdb reprocessed the 5' RACE reads and keeps a single row for each CDR3 protein, giving no DNA. The listing contains around 220,000 distinct CDR3 sequences. The V call is TRBV12-3 or TRBV12-4, the J call TRBJ1-5. The sequenced material came from blood. This sequence originates from a human donor with ulcerative colitis or Crohn's disease, or a healthy co-twin of an affected twin (not recorded which). The CDR3: CASRRDGNQPQHF.